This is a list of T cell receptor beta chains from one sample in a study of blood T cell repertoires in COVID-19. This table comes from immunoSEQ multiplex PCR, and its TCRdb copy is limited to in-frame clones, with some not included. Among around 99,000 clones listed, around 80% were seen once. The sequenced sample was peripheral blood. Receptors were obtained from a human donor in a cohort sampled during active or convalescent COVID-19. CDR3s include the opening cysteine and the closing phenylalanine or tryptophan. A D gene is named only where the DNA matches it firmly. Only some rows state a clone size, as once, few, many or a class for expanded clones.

cdr3_nt: TGTGCCAGCAGCAGACTGAGCTCCTACAATGAGCAGTTCTTC
cdr3_aa: CASSRLSSYNEQFF
d_call: -
clone_size: -
v_call: TRBV11-2
j_call: TRBJ2-1

cdr3_nt: TGTGCCAGCAGGTCAGGACTAGAGATCTACGAGCAGTACTTC
cdr3_aa: CASRSGLEIYEQYF
d_call: TRBD2
clone_size: -
v_call: TRBV6-6
j_call: TRBJ2-7

cdr3_nt: TGTGCCAGCAGCGCTAGGAGGGGACAGTCATATGGCTACACCTTC
cdr3_aa: CASSARRGQSYGYTF
d_call: TRBD1
clone_size: -
v_call: TRBV9
j_call: TRBJ1-2

cdr3_nt: TGTGCCAGCAGTTACTCCGGGAGGACCTCATTTTACTCTGGAAACACCATATATTTT
cdr3_aa: CASSYSGRTSFYSGNTIYF
d_call: -
clone_size: -
v_call: TRBV6-2/TRBV6-3
j_call: TRBJ1-3

cdr3_nt: TGTGCCAGCAGCCGCCATAGCGGGCTAAGCACAGATACGCAGTATTTT
cdr3_aa: CASSRHSGLSTDTQYF
d_call: TRBD2
clone_size: -
v_call: TRBV7-3
j_call: TRBJ2-3

cdr3_nt: TGTGCCAGCAGTTTCGGAAACAGGGCCCAAGAGACCCAGTACTTC
cdr3_aa: CASSFGNRAQETQYF
d_call: -
clone_size: few
v_call: TRBV27
j_call: TRBJ2-5

cdr3_nt: TGTGCCAGCAGCCGTACAGGGGGTCACACTGAAGCTTTCTTT
cdr3_aa: CASSRTGGHTEAFF
d_call: TRBD1
clone_size: -
v_call: TRBV6-2/TRBV6-3
j_call: TRBJ1-1

cdr3_nt: TGTGCCAGCAGCTTACAGTTTAATGAAAAACTGTTTTTT
cdr3_aa: CASSLQFNEKLFF
d_call: -
clone_size: -
v_call: TRBV7-2
j_call: TRBJ1-4

cdr3_nt: TGTGCCAGCCGAGGGTCTCTCTTCAACTCTGGGGCCAACGTCCTGACTTTC
cdr3_aa: CASRGSLFNSGANVLTF
d_call: -
clone_size: -
v_call: TRBV27
j_call: TRBJ2-6

cdr3_nt: TGTGCCAGCAGCACACACACGACTAGCGGGGTGGCTGGTACGCAGTATTTT
cdr3_aa: CASSTHTTSGVAGTQYF
d_call: TRBD2
clone_size: -
v_call: TRBV7-2
j_call: TRBJ2-3

cdr3_nt: TGTGCCAGCAGCTCGGAGGTTCTGAACACTGAAGCTTTCTTT
cdr3_aa: CASSSEVLNTEAFF
d_call: -
clone_size: -
v_call: TRBV7-2
j_call: TRBJ1-1

cdr3_nt: TGTGCCAGTAGTACAGGACAGGTCAGCAATCAGCCCCAGCATTTT
cdr3_aa: CASSTGQVSNQPQHF
d_call: TRBD1
clone_size: -
v_call: TRBV19
j_call: TRBJ1-5

cdr3_nt: TGTGCCAGCAGGCCTTGGAACCCGGGACAGGGGAGCTACGAGCAGTACTTC
cdr3_aa: CASRPWNPGQGSYEQYF
d_call: TRBD1
clone_size: -
v_call: TRBV27
j_call: TRBJ2-7

cdr3_nt: TGCAGTGCTAGTGTAGGAGGTCGGAATGAAAAACTGTTTTTT
cdr3_aa: CSASVGGRNEKLFF
d_call: -
clone_size: -
v_call: TRBV20-1
j_call: TRBJ1-4

cdr3_nt: TGTGCCAGCAGCGTTAAAGCAGGGAATTCACCCCTCCACTTT
cdr3_aa: CASSVKAGNSPLHF
d_call: -
clone_size: -
v_call: TRBV7-2
j_call: TRBJ1-6

cdr3_nt: TGCGCCAGCAGCCACCCTAGCGGGGGGGCCAGGGAGCAGTTCTTC
cdr3_aa: CASSHPSGGAREQFF
d_call: TRBD2
clone_size: -
v_call: TRBV4-1
j_call: TRBJ2-1

cdr3_nt: TGTGCCAGCTCACCTCCCGGGACAGGAGGTTCCACCGGGGAGCTGTTTTTT
cdr3_aa: CASSPPGTGGSTGELFF
d_call: TRBD1
clone_size: once
v_call: TRBV18
j_call: TRBJ2-2

cdr3_nt: TGTGCCAGCAGCTTGGGACACATGGATACGCAGTATTTT
cdr3_aa: CASSLGHMDTQYF
d_call: -
clone_size: -
v_call: TRBV7-7
j_call: TRBJ2-3

cdr3_nt: TGCAGCGTTGAATCTAGCGGGAGTGTTACAGATACGCAGTATTTT
cdr3_aa: CSVESSGSVTDTQYF
d_call: TRBD2
clone_size: -
v_call: TRBV29-1
j_call: TRBJ2-3

cdr3_nt: TGCAGCGTTGTCCCGGACAGCGTATACCAGTACTTC
cdr3_aa: CSVVPDSVYQYF
d_call: -
clone_size: -
v_call: TRBV29-1
j_call: TRBJ2-5

cdr3_nt: TGTGCCAGTAGAAATCGACAGCTTGCGAACACCGGGGAGCTGTTTTTT
cdr3_aa: CASRNRQLANTGELFF
d_call: -
clone_size: few
v_call: TRBV19
j_call: TRBJ2-2

cdr3_nt: TGTGCCAGCAGTCCCCTTAGCGGGGGGGCCGTAGGTGAGCAGTACTTC
cdr3_aa: CASSPLSGGAVGEQYF
d_call: TRBD2
clone_size: -
v_call: TRBV27
j_call: TRBJ2-7

cdr3_nt: TGTGCCAGTAGTCAGGGAGGGGCCGAGCAGTACTTC
cdr3_aa: CASSQGGAEQYF
d_call: TRBD2
clone_size: once
v_call: TRBV19
j_call: TRBJ2-7

cdr3_nt: TGTGCCAGTAGTATCACGGGGCCTAGCGGGATTTACGAGCAGTACTTC
cdr3_aa: CASSITGPSGIYEQYF
d_call: TRBD2
clone_size: -
v_call: TRBV19
j_call: TRBJ2-7

cdr3_nt: TGTGCCAGCAGCCTGGAACAGGGTCGAAGTCAGTACTTC
cdr3_aa: CASSLEQGRSQYF
d_call: -
clone_size: -
v_call: TRBV3-1/TRBV3-2
j_call: TRBJ2-5

cdr3_nt: TGTGCCAGCAGGTTGGGCGAGGGTACGCAGTATTTT
cdr3_aa: CASRLGEGTQYF
d_call: -
clone_size: -
v_call: TRBV12-3/TRBV12-4
j_call: TRBJ2-3

cdr3_nt: TGTGCCAGCAGTACCCGGAATTCACCCCTCCACTTT
cdr3_aa: CASSTRNSPLHF
d_call: -
clone_size: -
v_call: TRBV27
j_call: TRBJ1-6

cdr3_nt: TGTGCCAGCAGTTTAGTCGGCTCAAGCGGTGCCAAAAACATTCAGTACTTC
cdr3_aa: CASSLVGSSGAKNIQYF
d_call: -
clone_size: -
v_call: TRBV28
j_call: TRBJ2-4

cdr3_nt: TGTGCCTGGAGTCTAAGAAGGGGGCCTGGAAACACCATATATTTT
cdr3_aa: CAWSLRRGPGNTIYF
d_call: TRBD1
clone_size: -
v_call: TRBV30
j_call: TRBJ1-3

cdr3_nt: TGTGCCATCAGGCCGCCCGGGACAGGTGAAACCGGGGAGCTGTTTTTT
cdr3_aa: CAIRPPGTGETGELFF
d_call: TRBD1
clone_size: -
v_call: TRBV10-3
j_call: TRBJ2-2

cdr3_nt: TGTGCCAGTAGTATAGATAAGGCTAGCGGGGGCCGTAGACAGTTCTTC
cdr3_aa: CASSIDKASGGRRQFF
d_call: TRBD2
clone_size: few
v_call: TRBV19
j_call: TRBJ2-1

cdr3_nt: TGTGCCAGCAGCGCTCACTGGGCTCTCCCCGGGGAGCTGTTTTTT
cdr3_aa: CASSAHWALPGELFF
d_call: -
clone_size: -
v_call: TRBV7-9
j_call: TRBJ2-2

cdr3_nt: TGCGCCAGCAGCCAGGCCGGGACAACCGGGGAGCTGTTTTTT
cdr3_aa: CASSQAGTTGELFF
d_call: -
clone_size: few
v_call: TRBV4-3
j_call: TRBJ2-2

cdr3_nt: TGTGCCAGTAGCACAGGGGGCGCTTACAATGAGCAGTTCTTC
cdr3_aa: CASSTGGAYNEQFF
d_call: TRBD1
clone_size: few
v_call: TRBV19
j_call: TRBJ2-1

cdr3_nt: TGTGCCAGCAGCCAAGTTGACGGGAACTATGGCTACACCTTC
cdr3_aa: CASSQVDGNYGYTF
d_call: -
clone_size: -
v_call: TRBV4-2
j_call: TRBJ1-2

cdr3_nt: TGTGCCAGCAGTCGCAGGAGGTTGGAAAAACTGTTTTTT
cdr3_aa: CASSRRRLEKLFF
d_call: -
clone_size: once
v_call: TRBV11-2
j_call: TRBJ1-4

cdr3_nt: TGTGCCAGCAGTTCCAGACTAGCGGTGGAGGATACGCAGTATTTT
cdr3_aa: CASSSRLAVEDTQYF
d_call: TRBD2
clone_size: -
v_call: TRBV6-6
j_call: TRBJ2-3

cdr3_nt: TGTGCCAGCAGCCCGGGACAAGCGGGGGTCGGGGAGCTGTTTTTT
cdr3_aa: CASSPGQAGVGELFF
d_call: TRBD2
clone_size: -
v_call: TRBV7-7
j_call: TRBJ2-2

cdr3_nt: TGTGCCAGCAGCTCGACAGGGATCAATGAGCAGTTCTTC
cdr3_aa: CASSSTGINEQFF
d_call: TRBD1
clone_size: -
v_call: TRBV7-3
j_call: TRBJ2-1

cdr3_nt: TGTGCCAGCAGCCAAGGATGGTATGCAAGCGGGAGTAGGTACAATGAGCAGTTCTTC
cdr3_aa: CASSQGWYASGSRYNEQFF
d_call: TRBD2
clone_size: -
v_call: TRBV14
j_call: TRBJ2-1

cdr3_nt: TGTGCCAGCAGTCAAGGGATGGGGGCTCGAGGAAACACCATATATTTT
cdr3_aa: CASSQGMGARGNTIYF
d_call: -
clone_size: few
v_call: TRBV7-9
j_call: TRBJ1-3

cdr3_nt: TGTGCCAGCAGCGCCAAACTAGCGGGGGGGGTCAATGAGCAGTTCTTC
cdr3_aa: CASSAKLAGGVNEQFF
d_call: TRBD2
clone_size: once
v_call: TRBV9
j_call: TRBJ2-1